This T cell receptor (beta chain) comes out of a study of blood T cell repertoires in COVID-19. The CDR3 sequence is 14 residues long. The germline V and J ends were trimmed by 7 bases and 5 bases, with 17 bases remaining between them. CDR1 and CDR2 from the germline V gene are MNHEY and SVGAGI. Sequencing was performed with immunoSEQ multiplex PCR; in TCRdb, only in-frame clones are kept and a portion is missing. The table has about 270,000 clones, 84% seen once. The sequenced sample consisted of peripheral blood. This sequence was found in a human donor in a cohort sampled during active COVID-19. V usage is TRBV6-5 and J usage is TRBJ1-2, with D possibly matching TRBD1 (6 bases). The CDR3, as DNA: TGTGCCAGCAAACGAGATGGGGGCTTTTATGGCTACACCTTC. It encodes CASKRDGGFYGYTF.